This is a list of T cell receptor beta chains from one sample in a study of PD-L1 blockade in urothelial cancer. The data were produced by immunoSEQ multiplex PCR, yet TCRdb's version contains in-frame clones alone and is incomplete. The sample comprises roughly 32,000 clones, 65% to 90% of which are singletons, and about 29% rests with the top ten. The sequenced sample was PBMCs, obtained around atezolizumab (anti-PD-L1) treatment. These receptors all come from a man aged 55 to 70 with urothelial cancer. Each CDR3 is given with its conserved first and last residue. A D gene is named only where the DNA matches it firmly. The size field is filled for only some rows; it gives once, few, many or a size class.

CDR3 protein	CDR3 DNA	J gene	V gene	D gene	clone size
CASSSRGFYSNQPQHF	TGTGCCAGCAGCTCCAGGGGATTCTATAGCAATCAGCCCCAGCATTTT	TRBJ1-5	TRBV7-8	.	few
CASSEGDTGELFF	TGTGCCAGCAGTGAGGGGGACACCGGGGAGCTGTTTTTT	TRBJ2-2	TRBV6-5	.	.
CASSLLAGGPSYNEQFF	TGCGCCAGCAGCTTGTTAGCGGGGGGGCCTTCCTACAATGAGCAGTTCTTC	TRBJ2-1	TRBV5-1	TRBD2	.
CATQRELYNEQFF	TGTGCCACCCAGCGGGAGCTTTACAATGAGCAGTTCTTC	TRBJ2-1	TRBV11-2	TRBD2	.
CASSPASGKGTDTQYF	TGCGCCAGCAGCCCCGCTAGCGGGAAAGGGACAGATACGCAGTATTTT	TRBJ2-3	TRBV5-1	TRBD2	.
CASSEGRPGGVEQFF	TGTGCCAGCAGTGAAGGTAGGCCAGGGGGTGTTGAGCAGTTCTTC	TRBJ2-1	TRBV2	TRBD1	.
CASSRRTGKTMNTEAFF	TGTGCCAGCAGCCGACGGACAGGGAAGACCATGAACACTGAAGCTTTCTTT	TRBJ1-1	TRBV27	TRBD1	.
CASSTGLMNRPEAFF	TGTGCCAGCAGCACGGGACTAATGAATCGGCCTGAAGCTTTCTTT	TRBJ1-1	TRBV5-4	.	few
CASSSPRTGGPYEQYF	TGTGCCAGCAGTTCCCCCAGGACAGGGGGCCCCTACGAGCAGTACTTC	TRBJ2-7	TRBV28	TRBD1	.
CASRLAPGSPTRQYF	TGTGCCAGCAGATTAGCCCCTGGCAGCCCTACGAGGCAGTACTTC	TRBJ2-7	TRBV6-5	.	.
CASSFDPGVNTEAFF	TGTGCCAGCAGCTTCGATCCCGGGGTGAACACTGAAGCTTTCTTT	TRBJ1-1	TRBV5-4	.	once
CASSEDRTGGFYEQYF	TGTGCCAGCAGTGAGGACAGGACAGGGGGCTTCTACGAGCAGTACTTC	TRBJ2-7	TRBV6-1	TRBD1	.
CASSPYTGGASEAFF	TGTGCCAGCAGCCCCTACACAGGGGGTGCTTCCGAAGCTTTCTTT	TRBJ1-1	TRBV9	TRBD1	.
CSVERGQGGGEQYF	TGCAGCGTGGAAAGAGGACAGGGTGGAGGCGAGCAGTACTTC	TRBJ2-7	TRBV29-1	TRBD1	.
CATSRGQGAGSNQPQHF	TGTGCCACCAGCAGGGGACAGGGGGCGGGAAGCAATCAGCCCCAGCATTTT	TRBJ1-5	TRBV15	TRBD1	.
CASSLEGQGHGYTF	TGTGCCAGCAGCTTAGAAGGACAGGGGCATGGCTACACCTTC	TRBJ1-2	TRBV7-9	TRBD1	.
CASSWGLTILTDTQYF	TGCGCCAGCAGCTGGGGCCTCACGATTCTCACAGATACGCAGTATTTT	TRBJ2-3	TRBV5-1	.	once
CASSFTSGGTGELFF	TGTGCCAGCAGTTTCACTAGCGGGGGAACCGGGGAGCTGTTTTTT	TRBJ2-2	TRBV27	TRBD2	.
CASSLRENTDTQYF	TGTGCCAGCAGCCTCAGGGAAAACACAGATACGCAGTATTTT	TRBJ2-3	TRBV7-8	.	.
CASSTRGEVDYGYTF	TGTGCCAGTAGTACGCGGGGGGAAGTTGACTATGGCTACACCTTC	TRBJ1-2	TRBV19	.	.
CASKGQWETQYF	TGTGCCAGCAAGGGACAGTGGGAGACCCAGTACTTC	TRBJ2-5	TRBV28	TRBD1	few
CASSQGTGKQAFF	TGCGCCAGCAGCCAAGGGACAGGGAAACAAGCTTTCTTT	TRBJ1-1	TRBV5-1	TRBD1	.